The next 6 T cell receptor beta chains were all read from a single sample in a study of CD8+CD57+ T cells in acquired aplastic anemia. Profiles of TCR beta VDJ and CDR3 were generated from a genomic DNA template. Each CDR3 protein gets one entry after TCRdb re-called the reads with MiXCR. The table shows 90,000 to 130,000 distinct CDR3 sequences, with under 60% occurring only once. Sequenced: sorted CD4+, CD8+, or CD8+CD57+ T cells (not recorded which) from PBMCs. The receptors shown here come from a human donor in good health, serving as a control.

V and J are TRBV20-1 and TRBJ2-3; the match to TRBD2 covers 8 bases. The CDR3 extends over 14 amino acids. The V gene end was trimmed by 3 bases and the J gene end by 2 bases; junction bases not matched to a gene: 4. The V gene's germline CDR1 is DFQATT and CDR2 SNEGSKA (reference sequence). CDR3 amino acids: CSARWRGATDTQYF. CDR3 DNA: TGCAGTGCTAGGTGGCGGGGGGCCACAGATACGCAGTATTTT.

This clonotype was counted ten times or more. The V call is TRBV10-3, the J call TRBJ1-2; D possibly corresponds to TRBD1 (6 bases). CDR1 and CDR2 from the germline V gene are ENHRY and SYGVKD. The CDR3 sequence is 14 residues long. V lost 2 bases and J 2 bases, leaving 9 bases between the germline ends. The DNA of the CDR3 is TGTGCCATCAGTGAGAGACAGGAGAACTATGGCTACACCTTC. Amino acid sequence: CAISERQENYGYTF.

The chain is built from TRBV29-1 and TRBJ2-1; D might be TRBD1 or TRBD2, each matching 5 bases. Per germline, CDR1 SQVTM and CDR2 ANQGSEA. V dropped 4 bases and J dropped 8 bases, with 9 bases sitting between them. The CDR3 covers 11 residues. CDR3 region: CSVAGRHEQFF. The CDR3, as DNA: TGCAGCGTTGCGGGGCGGCATGAGCAGTTCTTC.

A few counts support this clonotype. The V call is TRBV9, the J call TRBJ1-6; D is ambiguous. Between the trimmed V and J ends, which lost 4 bases and 1 base, there was a span of 0 bases. This CDR3 spans 12 amino acids. CDR1 is SGDLS and CDR2 is YYNGEE in the germline V gene. CDR3 in amino acids: CASSSYNSPLHF. DNA of the CDR3: TGTGCCAGCAGCTCCTATAATTCACCCCTCCACTTT. The complete variable domain, with remaining parts taken from reference TRBV9 and TRBJ1-6, reads DSGVTQTPKHLITATGQRVTLRCSPRSGDLSVYWYQQSLDQGLQFLIQYYNGEERAKGNILERFSAQQFPDLHSELNLSSLELGDSALYFCASSSYNSPLHFGNGTRLTVT.

Comment on this clonotype: A much larger clone lies a single base off, so this may be a read error. Since no conserved phenylalanine or tryptophan closes the CDR3, a read error is the likely cause. The V and J genes are TRBV30 and TRBJ2-5; TRBD1 is a possible D gene (5 bases). Germline V gives CDR1 GTSNPN, CDR2 SVGIG (reference sequence). The CDR3 contains 13 residues. The V gene lost 2 bases and the J gene lost 5 bases, with 12 bases spanning the gap. CDR3 loop: CAWSLNKGETQYL. The CDR3 nucleotides read TGTGCCTGGAGTCTAAATAAGGGGGAGACCCAGTACCTC.

Many counts were recorded for this clonotype. A read error is possible here, since a much larger clone lies one base away. The CDR3 DNA reads as TGTGCCAGCGGCTTCGACAGAGCCTACGAGCAGTACTTC. Translation gives CASGFDRAYEQYF. The V gene is TRBV7-2, the J gene TRBJ2-7; tentatively, D is TRBD1 (5 bases). This CDR3 comprises 13 residues. Germline loops: CDR1 SGHTA, CDR2 FQGNSA.